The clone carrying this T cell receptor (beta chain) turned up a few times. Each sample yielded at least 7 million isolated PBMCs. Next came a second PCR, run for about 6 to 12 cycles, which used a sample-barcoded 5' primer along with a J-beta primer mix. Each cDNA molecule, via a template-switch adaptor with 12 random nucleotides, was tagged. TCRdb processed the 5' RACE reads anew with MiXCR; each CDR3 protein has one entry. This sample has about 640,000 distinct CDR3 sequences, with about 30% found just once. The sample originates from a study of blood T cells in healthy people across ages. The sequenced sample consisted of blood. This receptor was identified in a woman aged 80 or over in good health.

CDR3 protein: CASSPSLGYTGELFF. As DNA, the CDR3 is TGTGCCAGCAGCCCCTCCCTGGGATACACCGGGGAGCTGTTTTTT. V is TRBV7-3 and J is TRBJ2-2, with no clear D. V lost 5 bases to trimming and J lost 3 bases, with 13 bases between them. CDR3 size: 15 residues. The germline gives CDR1 SGHTA, CDR2 FQGTGA. Combining the CDR3 with reference TRBV7-3 and TRBJ2-2 gives the whole variable domain GAGVSQTPSNKVTEKGKYVELRCDPISGHTALYWYRQSLGQGPEFLIYFQGTGAADDSGLPNDRFFAVRPEGSVSTLKIQRTERGDSAVYLCASSPSLGYTGELFFGEGSRLTVL.